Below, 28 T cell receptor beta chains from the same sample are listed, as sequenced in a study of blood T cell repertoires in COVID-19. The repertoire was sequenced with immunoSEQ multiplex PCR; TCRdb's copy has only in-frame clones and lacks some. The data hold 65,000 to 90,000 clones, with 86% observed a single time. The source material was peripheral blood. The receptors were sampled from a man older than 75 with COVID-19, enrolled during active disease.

For the CDR3, the DNA is TGTGCCAGCAGCTTTCCAGGGATAAATCAGCCCCAGCATTTT. Residues: CASSFPGINQPQHF. The gene calls are TRBV7-9 and TRBJ1-5; D perhaps matches TRBD1 (5 bases). Germline V gene data show CDR1 as SEHNR and CDR2 as FQNEAQ (reference sequence). This CDR3 has 14 amino acids. V lost 3 bases, J lost 4 bases, and 10 bases lay in between.

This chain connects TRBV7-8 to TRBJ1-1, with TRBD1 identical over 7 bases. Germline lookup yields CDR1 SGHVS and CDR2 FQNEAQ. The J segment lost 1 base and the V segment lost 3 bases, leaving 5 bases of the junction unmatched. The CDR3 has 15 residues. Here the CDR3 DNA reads TGTGCCAGCAGCTTTCGACAGGGTCAGAACACTGAAGCTTTCTTT. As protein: CASSFRQGQNTEAFF.

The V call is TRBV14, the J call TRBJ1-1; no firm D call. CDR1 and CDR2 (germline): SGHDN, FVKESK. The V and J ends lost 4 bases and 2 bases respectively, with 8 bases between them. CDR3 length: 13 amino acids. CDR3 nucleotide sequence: TGTGCCAGCAGCCCCCAGTACAACACTGAAGCTTTCTTT. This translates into CASSPQYNTEAFF.

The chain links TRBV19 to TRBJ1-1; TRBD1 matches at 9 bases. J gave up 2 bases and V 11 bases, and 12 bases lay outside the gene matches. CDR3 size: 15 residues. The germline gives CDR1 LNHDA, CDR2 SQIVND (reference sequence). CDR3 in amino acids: CASRDRALINTEAFF. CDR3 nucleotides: TGTGCCTCCCGGGACAGGGCCTTAATTAACACTGAAGCTTTCTTT.

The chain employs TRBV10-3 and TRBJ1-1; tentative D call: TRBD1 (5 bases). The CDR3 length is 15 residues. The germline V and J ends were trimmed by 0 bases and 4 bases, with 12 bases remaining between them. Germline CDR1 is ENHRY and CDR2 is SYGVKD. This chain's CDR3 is CAISESGGFGTEAFF. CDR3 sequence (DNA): TGTGCCATCAGTGAGTCCGGGGGGTTTGGCACTGAAGCTTTCTTT.

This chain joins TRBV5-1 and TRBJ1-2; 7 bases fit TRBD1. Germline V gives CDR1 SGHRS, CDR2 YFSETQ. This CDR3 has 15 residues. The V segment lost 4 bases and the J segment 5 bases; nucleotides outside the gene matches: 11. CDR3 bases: TGCGCCAGCAGCCAAGGGACAGTTTCTCTTTATGGCTACACCTTC. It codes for CASSQGTVSLYGYTF.

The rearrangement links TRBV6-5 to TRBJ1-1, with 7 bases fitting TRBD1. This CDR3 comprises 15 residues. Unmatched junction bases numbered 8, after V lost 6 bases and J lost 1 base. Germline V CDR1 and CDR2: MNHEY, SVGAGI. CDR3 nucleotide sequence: TGTGCCAGCAGCCACACAAGACAGGGGAACACTGAAGCTTTCTTT. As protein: CASSHTRQGNTEAFF.

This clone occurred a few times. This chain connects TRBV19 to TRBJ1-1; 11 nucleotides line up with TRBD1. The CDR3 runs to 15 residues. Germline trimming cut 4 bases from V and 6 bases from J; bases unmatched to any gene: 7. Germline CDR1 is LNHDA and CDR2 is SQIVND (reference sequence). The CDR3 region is CASSTRTGGAAEAFF. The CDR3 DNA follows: TGTGCCAGTAGTACTCGGACAGGGGGCGCGGCTGAAGCTTTCTTT.

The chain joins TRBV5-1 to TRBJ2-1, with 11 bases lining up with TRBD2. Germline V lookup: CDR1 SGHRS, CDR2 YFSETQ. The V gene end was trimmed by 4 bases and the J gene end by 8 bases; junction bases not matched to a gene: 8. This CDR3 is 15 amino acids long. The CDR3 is CASSRPSGGFDEQFF. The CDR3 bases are TGCGCCAGCAGCCGCCCTAGCGGGGGGTTCGATGAGCAGTTCTTC. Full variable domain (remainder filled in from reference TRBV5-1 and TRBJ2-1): KAGVTQTPRYLIKTRGQQVTLSCSPISGHRSVSWYQQTPGQGLQFLFEYFSETQRNKGNFPGRFSGRQFSNSRSEMNVSTLELGDSALYLCASSRPSGGFDEQFFGPGTRLTVL.

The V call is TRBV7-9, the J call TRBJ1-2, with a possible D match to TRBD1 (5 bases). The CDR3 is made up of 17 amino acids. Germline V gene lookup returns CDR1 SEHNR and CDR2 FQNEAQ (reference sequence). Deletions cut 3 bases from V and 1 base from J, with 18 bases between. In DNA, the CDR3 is TGTGCCAGCAGCTTCCTCCGGAGTGCGGGGGGTAACTATGGCTACACCTTC. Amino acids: CASSFLRSAGGNYGYTF. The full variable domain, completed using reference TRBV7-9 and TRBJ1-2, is DTGVSQNPRHKITKRGQNVTFRCDPISEHNRLYWYRQTLGQGPEFLTYFQNEAQLEKSRLLSDRFSAERPKGSFSTLEIQRTEQGDSAMYLCASSFLRSAGGNYGYTFGSGTRLTVV.

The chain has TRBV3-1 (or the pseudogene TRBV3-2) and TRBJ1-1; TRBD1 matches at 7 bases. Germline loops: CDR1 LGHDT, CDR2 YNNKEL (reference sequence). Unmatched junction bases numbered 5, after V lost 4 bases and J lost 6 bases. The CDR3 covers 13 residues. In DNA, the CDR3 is TGTGCCAGCAGCCCCCAAGGGGGCTCTGAAGCTTTCTTT. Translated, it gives CASSPQGGSEAFF.

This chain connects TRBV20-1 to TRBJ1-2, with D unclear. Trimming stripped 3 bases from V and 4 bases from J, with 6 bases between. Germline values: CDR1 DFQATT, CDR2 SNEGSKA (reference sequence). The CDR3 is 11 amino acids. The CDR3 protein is CSASLFYGYTF. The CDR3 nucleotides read TGCAGTGCTAGCCTTTTCTATGGCTACACCTTC.

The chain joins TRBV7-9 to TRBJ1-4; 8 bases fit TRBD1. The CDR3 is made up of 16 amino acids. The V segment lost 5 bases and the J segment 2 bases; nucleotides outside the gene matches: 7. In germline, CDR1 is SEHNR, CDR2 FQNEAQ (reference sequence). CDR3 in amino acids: CASSPDRASTNEKLFF. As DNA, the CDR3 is TGTGCCAGCAGCCCGGACAGGGCCTCTACTAATGAAAAACTGTTTTTT.

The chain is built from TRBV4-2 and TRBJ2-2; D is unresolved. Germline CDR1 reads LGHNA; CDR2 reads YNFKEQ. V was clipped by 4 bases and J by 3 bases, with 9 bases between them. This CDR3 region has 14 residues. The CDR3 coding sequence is TGTGCCAGCAGCCCAGGTCCAGACACCGGGGAGCTGTTTTTT. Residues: CASSPGPDTGELFF.

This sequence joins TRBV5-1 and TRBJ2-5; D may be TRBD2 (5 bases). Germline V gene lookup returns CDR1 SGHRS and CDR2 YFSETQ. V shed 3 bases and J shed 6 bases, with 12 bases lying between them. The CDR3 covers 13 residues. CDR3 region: CASSSRGSKTQYF. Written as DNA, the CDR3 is TGCGCCAGCAGCTCTCGAGGGTCCAAGACCCAGTACTTC.

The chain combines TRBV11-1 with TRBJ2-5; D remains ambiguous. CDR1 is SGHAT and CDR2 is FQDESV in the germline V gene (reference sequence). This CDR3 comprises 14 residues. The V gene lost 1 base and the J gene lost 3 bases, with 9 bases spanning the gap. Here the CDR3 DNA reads TGTGCCAGCAGCTTAGGTCGCGGAAAAGAGACCCAGTACTTC. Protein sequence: CASSLGRGKETQYF.

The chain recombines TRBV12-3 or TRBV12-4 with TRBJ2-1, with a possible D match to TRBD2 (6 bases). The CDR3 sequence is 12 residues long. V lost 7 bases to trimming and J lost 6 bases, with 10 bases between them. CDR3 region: CASMEGPNEQFF. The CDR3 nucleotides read TGTGCCAGCATGGAGGGCCCCAATGAGCAGTTCTTC.

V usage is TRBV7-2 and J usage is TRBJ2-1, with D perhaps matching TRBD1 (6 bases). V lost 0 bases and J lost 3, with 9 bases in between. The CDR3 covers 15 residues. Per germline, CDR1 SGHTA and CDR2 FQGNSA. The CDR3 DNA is TGTGCCAGCAGCTTAGCGCTGGGACACTACAATGAGCAGTTCTTC. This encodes CASSLALGHYNEQFF.

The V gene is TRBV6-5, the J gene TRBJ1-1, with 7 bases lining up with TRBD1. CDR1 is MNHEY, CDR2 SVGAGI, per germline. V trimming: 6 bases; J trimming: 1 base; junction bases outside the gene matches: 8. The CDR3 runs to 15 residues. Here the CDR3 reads CASRPQGDRNTEAFF. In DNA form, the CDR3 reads TGTGCCAGCAGGCCTCAGGGGGATAGGAACACTGAAGCTTTCTTT.

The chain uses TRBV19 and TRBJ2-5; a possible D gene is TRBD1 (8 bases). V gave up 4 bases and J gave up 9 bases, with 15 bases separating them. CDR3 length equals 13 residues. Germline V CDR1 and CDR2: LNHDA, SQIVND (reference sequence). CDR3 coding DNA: TGTGCCAGTAGTACTGGACAGGGAGGGGCCCAGTACTTC. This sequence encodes CASSTGQGGAQYF.

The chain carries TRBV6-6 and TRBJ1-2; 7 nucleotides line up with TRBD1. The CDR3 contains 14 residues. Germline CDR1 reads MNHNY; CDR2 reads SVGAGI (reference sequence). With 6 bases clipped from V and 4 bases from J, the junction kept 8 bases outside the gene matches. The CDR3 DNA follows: TGTGCCAGCAGGGCTCAAGACAGGGTCTATGGCTACACCTTC. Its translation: CASRAQDRVYGYTF.

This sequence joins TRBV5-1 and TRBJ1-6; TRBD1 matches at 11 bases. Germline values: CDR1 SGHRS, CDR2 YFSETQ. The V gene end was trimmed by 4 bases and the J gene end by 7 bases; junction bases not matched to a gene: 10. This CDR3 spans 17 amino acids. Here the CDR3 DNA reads TGCGCCAGCAGCCTACCCCCAGGGACAGGGGGGAATTCACCCCTCCACTTT. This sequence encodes CASSLPPGTGGNSPLHF. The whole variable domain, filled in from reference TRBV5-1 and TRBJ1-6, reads KAGVTQTPRYLIKTRGQQVTLSCSPISGHRSVSWYQQTPGQGLQFLFEYFSETQRNKGNFPGRFSGRQFSNSRSEMNVSTLELGDSALYLCASSLPPGTGGNSPLHFGNGTRLTVT.

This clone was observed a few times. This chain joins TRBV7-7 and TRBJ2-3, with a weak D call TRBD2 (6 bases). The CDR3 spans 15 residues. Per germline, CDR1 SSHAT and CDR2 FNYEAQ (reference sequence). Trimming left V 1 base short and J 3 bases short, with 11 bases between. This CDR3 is CASSLGGLITDTQYF. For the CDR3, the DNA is TGTGCCAGCAGCTTAGGAGGACTAATTACAGATACGCAGTATTTT.

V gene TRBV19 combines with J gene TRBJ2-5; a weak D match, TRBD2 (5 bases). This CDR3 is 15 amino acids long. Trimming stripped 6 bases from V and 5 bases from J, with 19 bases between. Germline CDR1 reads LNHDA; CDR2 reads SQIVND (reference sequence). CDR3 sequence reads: CASSPAGVGSETQYF. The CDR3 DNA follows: TGTGCCAGTAGCCCGGCCGGGGTGGGGTCGGAGACCCAGTACTTC.

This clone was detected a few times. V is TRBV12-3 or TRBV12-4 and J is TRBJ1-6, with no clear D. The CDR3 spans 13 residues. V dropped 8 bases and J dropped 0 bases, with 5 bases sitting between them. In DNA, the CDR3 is TGTGCCAGCTCTCCCTCCTATAATTCACCCCTCCACTTT. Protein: CASSPSYNSPLHF.

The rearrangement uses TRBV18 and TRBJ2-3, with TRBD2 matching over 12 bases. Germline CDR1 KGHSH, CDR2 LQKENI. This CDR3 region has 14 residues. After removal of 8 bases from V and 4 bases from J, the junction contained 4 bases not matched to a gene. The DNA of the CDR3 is TGTGCCAGCACTAGCGGGGGGTCGGCAGATACGCAGTATTTT. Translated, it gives CASTSGGSADTQYF.

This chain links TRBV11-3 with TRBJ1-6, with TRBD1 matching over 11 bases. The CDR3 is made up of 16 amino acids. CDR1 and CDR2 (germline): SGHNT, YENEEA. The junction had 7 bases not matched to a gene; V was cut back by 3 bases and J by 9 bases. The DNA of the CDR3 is TGTGCCAGCAGCTTTGGGCGGACAGGGGGCATTTCACCCCTCCACTTT. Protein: CASSFGRTGGISPLHF. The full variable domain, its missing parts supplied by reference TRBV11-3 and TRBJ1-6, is EAGVVQSPRYKIIEKKQPVAFWCNPISGHNTLYWYLQNLGQGPELLIRYENEEAVDDSQLPKDRFSAERLKGVDSTLKIQPAELGDSAVYLCASSFGRTGGISPLHFGNGTRLTVT.

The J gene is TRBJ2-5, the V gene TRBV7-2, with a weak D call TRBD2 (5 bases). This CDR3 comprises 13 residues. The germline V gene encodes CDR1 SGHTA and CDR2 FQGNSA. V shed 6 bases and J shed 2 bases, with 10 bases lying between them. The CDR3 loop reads CASSTGVQETQYF. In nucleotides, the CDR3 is TGTGCCAGCAGTACCGGGGTTCAAGAGACCCAGTACTTC.